Included here is one TCR beta chain sequence, with context. Its antigen remains undetermined. The CDR3 regions of human TCRbeta chains were subjected to immunosequencing. Processing in the source paper ran as follows. TCRs in the repertoires were compared against a reference library of SARS-CoV-2-specific TCRs that had been generated with the MIRA antigen-specificity platform. Breadth was defined as the fraction of unique TCRs that were SARS-CoV-2-associated, and depth was defined as the fraction of total T cells that were SARS-CoV-2-associated. Using the MIRA data, each spike-specific TCR was mapped to the spike region that the TCR reacts to and placed in a CD4 or CD8 class. Log10-transformed breadth and depth values were compared by one-way ANOVA with Sidak's multiple comparisons tests. What TCRdb holds here is the immuneACCESS table cut down to in-frame rearrangements. Part of the clones is not present; checked against another copy, under half of the missing clones reflect an unresolved V gene, and the others are unexplained. Clone size and the V and J calls come from that table; the DNA yielded D and trimming. The table for this sample lists under 150,000 clones. Of the sample, approximately 2% is held by the ten largest clones.

This sample is drawn from a study of T cell responses to AZD1222 COVID-19 vaccine (dated by TCRdb to the early 2020s). Regarding the research as a whole: TCR sequencing covered roughly 230 trial participants: about 210 given two doses of AZD1222 and 26 given two doses of MenACWY control vaccine. Enrollment into the trials was organized by age into subgroups of 18-55, 56-69 and 70-plus years, and those subgroups contained roughly 140, 27 and 60 TCR-sequenced participants, respectively.

Per the germline V gene, MNHNS is the CDR1 and SASEGT is the CDR2. From the cysteine through the phenylalanine, the CDR3 covers 15 amino acids. Just CDR3 DNA is preserved here, 45 bases in frame from base 1. The V and J ends are trimmed by 1 base and 12 bases, leaving 19 bases between them. Broad study findings and their caveats: The vaccine-associated CD4 TCRs covered the entire spike protein, and the dominant responses fell in regions 160-218 and 743-854. Because no samples from the day 14 peak response were available, repertoires could be characterized only after the peak T cell response. In the small 56-69-year group, the increase in depth fell short of significance, most likely because of low power. Epitopes outside the regions mutated in the B.1.351 and B.1.1.7 variants were reportedly recognized by nearly half of the unique spike-specific TCRs. Most participants were white British and females outnumbered males, and the authors suggested that clonal diversity may have been underestimated. After two AZD1222 doses, spike-specific TCR breadth and depth were significantly higher than at day 0 and than in MenACWY recipients. Conclusions about previously exposed vaccinees were limited because only six or seven AZD1222 recipients were SARS-CoV-2 seropositive at baseline.

The time point label, read with the paper, signifies: baseline before first vaccination. Vaccinee samples came from UK trials COV001 and COV002, including a single-blind randomized controlled phase 2/3 trial of AZD1222 (ChAdOx1 nCoV-19) in healthy adults. For TCRbeta chain sequencing, PBMC samples from trial participants were taken at day 0 and at day 28 after the second dose. The sequence is built from TRBV6-1 and TRBJ1-5; 6 matching bases give a weak D call of TRBD1. This sequence was found in an adult in good health. The sequencing input was peripheral blood. CDR3 sequence: CASSEGDWTADRQHF. The DNA sequence follows: TGTGCCAGCAGTGAAGGGGATTGGACAGCTGACCGCCAGCATTTT.